These T cell receptor beta chains were read from a single sample in a study of T-cell reconstitution after alpha-beta-depleted transplantation in children. Each CDR3 protein is one row after TCRdb ran MiXCR on the PCR reads. This table has about 1,000,000 distinct CDR3 sequences, less than 30% appearing once. The sample consisted of PBMCs, mostly from graft donor cells, taken 360 days after TCRalphabeta/CD19-depleted stem cell transplant. These receptors came from a boy in the first two years of life who had a stem cell transplant for SCID, so the T cells may come from the graft donor. Each CDR3 is given with its conserved first and last residue. The D gene is left open where the match is weak. For some rows the clone size is stated as once, few or many, or as a class when expanded; others skip it.

DNA	CDR3	D	size	V	J
TGCGCCAGCAGCGACGGCGGGGGCACTGAAGCTTTCTTT	CASSDGGGTEAFF	.	.	TRBV5-1	TRBJ1-1
TGTGCCATCCGTGATGCGGATGATGGCTACACCTTC	CAIRDADDGYTF	.	few	TRBV10-3	TRBJ1-2
TGTGCCAGTAGTATTGTTAGGACCGGTGGGATCAACTATGGCTACACCTTC	CASSIVRTGGINYGYTF	.	.	TRBV19	TRBJ1-2
TGCGCCAGCAGCCAAGATAACTTGACCCCCAGACAGTACTTC	CASSQDNLTPRQYF	.	.	TRBV4-1	TRBJ2-7
TGCAGCGTTGCAGTGGGGTGGGAAAAACTGTTTTTT	CSVAVGWEKLFF	.	few	TRBV29-1	TRBJ1-4
TGCGCCAGCAGCTTGTTGCCTAGCGGGGCTGATACGCAGTATTTT	CASSLLPSGADTQYF	TRBD2	.	TRBV5-1	TRBJ2-3
TGTGCCAGCAGTCCTAGGGAGGCAGGAGAGAGCTCCTACGAGCAGTACTTC	CASSPREAGESSYEQYF	.	.	TRBV7-9	TRBJ2-7
TGTGCCAGCAGCCCGCGGGACAGTAGAGAGACCCAGTACTTC	CASSPRDSRETQYF	.	.	TRBV7-9	TRBJ2-5
TGTGCCAGTGACGGACGGGGGAGTAACACCGGGGAGCTGTTTTTT	CASDGRGSNTGELFF	.	few	TRBV9	TRBJ2-2
TGCGCCAGCAGCTTGGATGAAGGGAACTACGAGCAGTACTTC	CASSLDEGNYEQYF	.	.	TRBV5-1	TRBJ2-7
TGTGCCAGCAGTTTTGGATTCGGGCAGCCCCAGCATTTT	CASSFGFGQPQHF	.	.	TRBV12-3/TRBV12-4	TRBJ1-5
TGTGCCAGCAGCGTTCAGGGGAGGGCAGATACGCAGTATTTT	CASSVQGRADTQYF	.	few	TRBV9	TRBJ2-3
TGTGCCAGCACAGGGGACCGCACAGATACGCAGTATTTT	CASTGDRTDTQYF	.	.	TRBV2	TRBJ2-3
TGCAGCTCCGTCCGGGACAGGGAATTCAATGAGCAGTTCTTC	CSSVRDREFNEQFF	TRBD1	.	TRBV29-1	TRBJ2-1
TGCGCCAGCAGGCTGCCCCCGGGACGGCCGACGAACACCGGGGAGCTGTTTTTT	CASRLPPGRPTNTGELFF	.	.	TRBV5-1	TRBJ2-2
TGTGCCAGCAGTTTACCCCAGGGGTCAAGAGGCAATGAGCAGTTCTTC	CASSLPQGSRGNEQFF	.	.	TRBV12-3/TRBV12-4	TRBJ2-1
TGTGCCAGCAGCCGGCCCAAAATGGCTGCCACAGATACGCAGTATTTT	CASSRPKMAATDTQYF	.	.	TRBV7-8	TRBJ2-3
TGCGCCAGCAGCCAAGGAACGGGACCCACCGGGGAGCTGTTTTTT	CASSQGTGPTGELFF	.	few	TRBV4-1	TRBJ2-2
TGCAGTGCTAGAGATCGGAGACAGGGCACAAGGGAACAGCCCCAGCATTTT	CSARDRRQGTREQPQHF	TRBD1	.	TRBV20-1	TRBJ1-5
TGTGCCAGCAGCGTCCTCGACAGGGACACTGAAGCTTTCTTT	CASSVLDRDTEAFF	TRBD1	few	TRBV6-1	TRBJ1-1
TGTGCCAGCAGCTTAGGAAGGTGGCGGGGGGACCCACAAGAGACCCAGTACTTC	CASSLGRWRGDPQETQYF	TRBD2	.	TRBV7-7	TRBJ2-5
TGTGCCAGCAGTCCCCGACTTGGGCAGCCCACCTACGAGCAGTACTTC	CASSPRLGQPTYEQYF	.	few	TRBV12-3/TRBV12-4	TRBJ2-7
TGCAGCGTCGCCGGCCCCGGACCCTACGAGCAGTACTTC	CSVAGPGPYEQYF	.	.	TRBV29-1	TRBJ2-7
TGTGCCAGCAGTTTAGTCACCCGCCGGAACACCATATATTTT	CASSLVTRRNTIYF	.	.	TRBV28	TRBJ1-3
TGTGCCAGCAGTTTAGGCCCCCCCGGGGACGAGACCCAGTACTTC	CASSLGPPGDETQYF	.	.	TRBV12-3/TRBV12-4	TRBJ2-5
TGTGCCAGCAGCCCTGGGACAGCGGCTAGCACAGATACGCAGTATTTT	CASSPGTAASTDTQYF	TRBD1	.	TRBV7-8	TRBJ2-3
TGCAGTGCTAGACCGGGTGTCCCACAGCCCTACAATGAGCAGTTCTTC	CSARPGVPQPYNEQFF	.	few	TRBV20-1	TRBJ2-1
TGTGCCAGCAGTTTTTTAATCCCATCGGCAGATACGCAGTATTTT	CASSFLIPSADTQYF	.	.	TRBV28	TRBJ2-3
TGTGCCAGCAGCACGGACGCCGGCACTGAAGCTTTCTTT	CASSTDAGTEAFF	.	.	TRBV7-3	TRBJ1-1
TGTGCCAGCAGCTGGATGGGATCCACTGAAGCTTTCTTT	CASSWMGSTEAFF	.	.	TRBV14	TRBJ1-1
TGCAGTGCTAGGCCCCGGGGGCCGTCGAACACCGGGGAGCTGTTTTTT	CSARPRGPSNTGELFF	.	.	TRBV20-1	TRBJ2-2
TGTGCCAGCAGCTTCAGGATTGGAAACACCATATATTTT	CASSFRIGNTIYF	.	few	TRBV7-2	TRBJ1-3
TGCGCCAGCAGCCAAGTCATGAGGACCAACTCCTACAATGAGCAGTTCTTC	CASSQVMRTNSYNEQFF	.	.	TRBV4-1	TRBJ2-1
TGCGCCAGCAGCGCCCTAGACAGGGGCGTAGATGAGCAGTTCTTC	CASSALDRGVDEQFF	TRBD1	.	TRBV5-1	TRBJ2-1
TGTGCCAGCAGCTTTATTCGGACAGGGCTTTCACCCCTCCACTTT	CASSFIRTGLSPLHF	TRBD1	few	TRBV7-2	TRBJ1-6
TGTGCCAGCACCTGGAGAGTGAGAGGGAACAATGAGCAGTTCTTC	CASTWRVRGNNEQFF	.	.	TRBV12-3/TRBV12-4	TRBJ2-1
TGTGCCAGCAGTTTAGTGGGGGCCAACTTCTACGAGCAGTACTTC	CASSLVGANFYEQYF	.	.	TRBV27	TRBJ2-7
TGTGCCAGCGGACAGGGGTTCGGGGAGCTGTTTTTT	CASGQGFGELFF	TRBD1	.	TRBV6-2/TRBV6-3	TRBJ2-2
TGTGCCAGCAGCCCACGGGACAGGGGGCGCTTGGAGACCCAGTACTTC	CASSPRDRGRLETQYF	TRBD1	.	TRBV7-8	TRBJ2-5
TGCAGCGTTGAAGGGTGGGACAGGGAGAATGAGCAGTTCTTC	CSVEGWDRENEQFF	TRBD1	.	TRBV29-1	TRBJ2-1
TGTGCCTGGACTAGCGGGGGGGTAACCACAGATACGCAGTATTTT	CAWTSGGVTTDTQYF	TRBD2	.	TRBV30	TRBJ2-3
TGTGCCACCAGTGATACCCCCCGGGAGGGGTCGGAGACCCAGTACTTC	CATSDTPREGSETQYF	TRBD2	.	TRBV24-1	TRBJ2-5
TGTGCCAGCGGACCGGACAGGGTAGGGTCCTACGAGCAGTACTTC	CASGPDRVGSYEQYF	TRBD1	few	TRBV6-1	TRBJ2-7
TGTGCCAGCAGTCTAAAGGGTGGGGGGAACATTCAGTACTTC	CASSLKGGGNIQYF	.	.	TRBV7-2	TRBJ2-4
TGTGCCAGCAGCGTAGGGCCCAGGATAACGGATGAGCAGTTCTTC	CASSVGPRITDEQFF	.	.	TRBV9	TRBJ2-1
TGCGCCAGCAGCTCGGGACAGGGCGCTCAGCAGTTCTTC	CASSSGQGAQQFF	TRBD1	few	TRBV5-1	TRBJ2-1
TGTGCCAGCAGTTTAAGGGGGTTGAGTAATTCACCCCTCCACTTT	CASSLRGLSNSPLHF	.	.	TRBV12-3/TRBV12-4	TRBJ1-6
TGTGCCAGCAGCCCTAACCCCGGAGCGGGGGGCACAGATACGCAGTATTTT	CASSPNPGAGGTDTQYF	TRBD2	few	TRBV12-3/TRBV12-4	TRBJ2-3
TGTGCCACCAGAAAGGGGGACTCCTTGAATCAGCCCCAGCATTTT	CATRKGDSLNQPQHF	.	.	TRBV15	TRBJ1-5
TGTGCCAGCAGTCTTGGACAGGGGCCCAGGTCGAGGGACACCATATATTTT	CASSLGQGPRSRDTIYF	TRBD1	.	TRBV12-3/TRBV12-4	TRBJ1-3
TGTGCCAGCGTCCCGGACAGGGTCGAGACCCAGTACTTC	CASVPDRVETQYF	TRBD1	.	TRBV2	TRBJ2-5
TGTGCCAGCAGCTTTGAAGGGGGCTCCTACGAGCAGTACTTC	CASSFEGGSYEQYF	.	few	TRBV7-9	TRBJ2-7
TGTGCCAGCAGCTCCTTCGGGGTCTCTGGGGCCAACGTCCTGACTTTC	CASSSFGVSGANVLTF	.	few	TRBV7-9	TRBJ2-6
TGCGCCAGCAGCCCCTCCCTAGCATATGAGCAGTTCTTC	CASSPSLAYEQFF	.	.	TRBV5-1	TRBJ2-1
TGTGCCAGCAGCTTAGTTAGCGGGGATCCCTACGAGCAGTACTTC	CASSLVSGDPYEQYF	TRBD2	.	TRBV7-9	TRBJ2-7